The T cell receptor beta chain described here comes from a study of Graves' ophthalmopathy and Graves' hyperthyroidism. Study overall: Specimen type is peripheral blood, obtained at initial diagnosis before any treatment. Regarding the study as a whole: An 81.08% specificity and roughly 90% sensitivity were achieved by a 13-signature model that separated ophthalmopathy from stable hyperthyroidism. Forecasting of ophthalmopathy progression by the model achieved about 71% sensitivity and 72.22% specificity.

The CDR3 is made up of 13 amino acids. Trimming cost V 5 bases and J 6 bases, with 10 bases left between them. Per germline, CDR1 LNHDA and CDR2 SQIVND (reference sequence). Amplification targeted the TCR beta CDR3 regions, with RNA transcripts as the source material. The first round was an RT-PCR with HTBI primers, and the second round was a multiplex PCR. TCRdb processed the multiplex PCR reads anew with MiXCR; each CDR3 protein has one entry. Among just over 400,000 distinct CDR3 sequences listed, 20% to 25% were seen once. As for this clonotype: Its matching antigen is unknown.

The sample was peripheral blood. This TCR came from a woman between 18 and 29 years old with stable Graves' hyperthyroidism. The chain is built from TRBV19 and TRBJ2-2, with D possibly TRBD1 on 6 matching bases. DNA for the CDR3: TGTGCCAGTAGTGTCGACAGGTCCGGGGAGCTGTTTTTT. It translates to CASSVDRSGELFF.